One sample yielded the 26 T cell receptor beta chains listed below, sequenced in a study of radiation and T cells in renal cell carcinoma. The assay was immunoSEQ multiplex PCR, and TCRdb's table has in-frame clones only and misses some. The sample has roughly 86,000 clones; roughly 80% are singletons. Documented time point: blood 4 weeks post-SBRT, at nephrectomy. Sample treatment: 15 Gy SBRT to primary tumor, nephrectomy 4 weeks later. The specimen comprised blood, sampled from a patient whose treatment included radiotherapy and nephrectomy. The receptor source for this set is a man aged 50 or older with renal cell carcinoma.

V usage is TRBV9 and J usage is TRBJ2-7; maybe TRBD1 (6 bases). CDR1 and CDR2 (germline): SGDLS, YYNGEE. There are 14 residues in the CDR3. The V and J ends lost 4 bases and 2 bases respectively, with 13 bases between them. The CDR3 reads CASSRTDDTYEQYF. Here the CDR3 DNA reads TGTGCCAGCAGCCGGACAGATGATACCTACGAGCAGTACTTC.

This chain links TRBV30 with TRBJ2-7; no clear D gene. Germline V CDR1 and CDR2: GTSNPN, SVGIG (reference sequence). The CDR3 is made up of 12 amino acids. Trimming pared 5 bases from V and 3 bases from J, leaving 11 bases between. CDR3 sequence reads: CAWPERVYEQYF. The CDR3 nucleotides are TGTGCCTGGCCTGAAAGGGTCTACGAGCAGTACTTC.

This rearrangement joins TRBV13 to TRBJ1-1, with 7 bases fitting TRBD1. The CDR3 is 12 residues long. With 11 bases clipped from V and 5 bases from J, the junction kept 8 bases outside the gene matches. The germline V gene has CDR1 PRHDT and CDR2 FYEKMQ (reference sequence). The CDR3 loop is CAQGGRNTEAFF. CDR3 in DNA: TGTGCCCAGGGGGGCAGGAATACTGAAGCTTTCTTT.

DNA for the CDR3: TGCGCCAGCAGCGAGGTGGGGACCCTGGCGCAGTACTTC. This encodes CASSEVGTLAQYF. V and J are TRBV5-1 and TRBJ2-7; D tentatively reads TRBD1 or TRBD2 (5 bases each). The germline V gene encodes CDR1 SGHRS and CDR2 YFSETQ. CDR3 length equals 13 residues. V lost 4 bases, J lost 9 bases, and 17 bases lay in between.

In this sample, this clone turned up a few times. V is TRBV6-5 and J is TRBJ1-6; D uncertain. The CDR3 totals 14 residues. The germline gives CDR1 MNHEY, CDR2 SVGAGI. V was cut by 5 bases and J by 7 bases, with 12 bases left in between. The CDR3 spells CASSNREVNSPLHF. The CDR3 DNA reads TGTGCCAGCAGTAACCGGGAAGTCAATTCACCCCTCCACTTT.

The gene calls are TRBV7-6 and TRBJ1-1; TRBD1 agrees at 7 bases. Germline CDR1 SGHVS, CDR2 FNYEAQ. Germline trimming cut 5 bases from V and 0 bases from J; bases unmatched to any gene: 3. The CDR3 spans 14 residues. CDR3 residues: CASSMTGMNTEAFF. For the CDR3, the DNA is TGTGCCAGCAGCATGACAGGGATGAACACTGAAGCTTTCTTT.

This rearrangement joins TRBV27 to TRBJ1-4; possibly TRBD1 for D (5 bases). The CDR3 has 14 amino acids. Germline CDR1 is MNHEY and CDR2 is SMNVEV (reference sequence). Trimming cost V 6 bases and J 3 bases, with 11 bases left between them. The CDR3 DNA reads as TGTGCCAGCAGACCAGGGATTGCTAATGAAAAACTGTTTTTT. The encoded protein is CASRPGIANEKLFF.

The chain carries TRBV4-2 and TRBJ2-3; TRBD2 agrees at 12 bases. Germline trimming cut 4 bases from V and 6 bases from J; bases unmatched to any gene: 11. Germline assignment: CDR1 LGHNA and CDR2 YNFKEQ. The CDR3 runs to 17 residues. The CDR3 spells CASSPLASGGASDTQYF. The CDR3 DNA reads TGTGCCAGCAGCCCTCTAGCTAGCGGGGGGGCGAGCGATACGCAGTATTTT.

This chain connects TRBV5-1 to TRBJ2-3; 7 bases map to TRBD2. The CDR3 extends over 23 amino acids. Germline V gives CDR1 SGHRS, CDR2 YFSETQ. Trimming cost V 1 base and J 1 base; bases outside gene matches: 27. The CDR3 sequence: CASSLPAGAHFEGLSWGTDTQYF. For the CDR3, the DNA is TGCGCCAGCAGCTTGCCGGCGGGAGCTCATTTCGAGGGTCTTTCGTGGGGCACAGATACGCAGTATTTT.

The genes are TRBV9 and TRBJ1-3, with D maybe TRBD1 (5 bases). V lost 3 bases and J lost 4, with 14 bases in between. Germline V gene sequence: CDR1 SGDLS, CDR2 YYNGEE. The CDR3 is made up of 15 amino acids. CDR3 residues: CASSAGGASGNTIYF. Here the CDR3 DNA reads TGTGCCAGCAGCGCCGGAGGGGCCTCCGGAAACACCATATATTTT.

A single count supports this clone. The chain joins TRBV5-1 to TRBJ1-1, with TRBD1 identical over 11 bases. The CDR3 loop spans 14 amino acids. With V trimmed by 5 bases and J by 4 bases, 4 bases remained unmatched. Germline V CDR1 and CDR2: SGHRS, YFSETQ. The CDR3: CASSTGTGGTEAFF. The CDR3 DNA reads as TGCGCCAGCAGTACTGGGACAGGGGGCACTGAAGCTTTCTTT.

This chain connects TRBV6-1 to TRBJ1-5; 8 bases agree with TRBD1. Looked up from germline, CDR1 is MNHNS and CDR2 is SASEGT. Trimming took 3 bases from V and 7 from J; bases not matched to a gene: 5. The CDR3 contains 14 residues. The CDR3 bases are TGTGCCAGCAGTGATCAGGGGGCGATGCAGCCCCAGCATTTT. Its translation: CASSDQGAMQPQHF.

This chain joins TRBV2 and TRBJ1-1, with TRBD1 identical over 7 bases. Germline V gives CDR1 SNHLY, CDR2 FYNNEI. The CDR3 sequence is 15 residues long. The V gene end was trimmed by 1 base and the J gene end by 6 bases; junction bases not matched to a gene: 8. CDR3 sequence (DNA): TGTGCCAGCAGTGAAGAGGGGACAGTAGCCCCTGAAGCTTTCTTT. Its translation is CASSEEGTVAPEAFF.

The chain uses TRBV7-9 and TRBJ2-1, with D uncertain. The CDR3 consists of 15 residues. CDR1 and CDR2 from the germline V gene are SEHNR and FQNEAQ (reference sequence). Trimming cost V 3 bases and J 0 bases, with 9 bases left between them. The CDR3 bases are TGTGCCAGCAGCTTTAGTCGGAGCTCCTACAATGAGCAGTTCTTC. It codes for CASSFSRSSYNEQFF.

The gene calls are TRBV5-1 and TRBJ2-7, with D possibly being TRBD2 (5 bases). The germline gives CDR1 SGHRS, CDR2 YFSETQ. The V end lost 0 bases, the J end lost 2 bases, and 9 bases lay between the germline ends. There are 14 residues in the CDR3. The CDR3 DNA reads TGCGCCAGCAGCTTGGCCGACGGGGCCTACGAGCAGTACTTC. Amino acid sequence: CASSLADGAYEQYF.

V and J are TRBV28 and TRBJ2-7; 7 bases map to TRBD2. CDR1 MDHEN and CDR2 SYDVKM come from the germline V gene. CDR3 length equals 14 residues. The trim removed 5 bases at V and 4 bases at J, leaving 8 bases unmatched. DNA of the CDR3: TGTGCCAGCAGTCCGCGGGAGAGTTGGTACGAGCAGTACTTC. Its translation is CASSPRESWYEQYF. Based on the CDR3 plus reference TRBV28 and TRBJ2-7, the full variable domain is DVKVTQSSRYLVKRTGEKVFLECVQDMDHENMFWYRQDPGLGLRLIYFSYDVKMKEKGDIPEGYSVSREKKERFSLILESASTNQTSMYLCASSPRESWYEQYFGPGTRLTVT.

The chain couples TRBV9 to TRBJ1-6, with 7 positions matching TRBD1. Trimming at V came to 4 bases and at J to 10 bases, leaving 11 bases not matched to a gene. The germline CDR1 and CDR2 sequences are SGDLS and YYNGEE. The length of the CDR3 is 15 residues. For the CDR3, the DNA is TGTGCCAGCAGCTTAGGACAGGCCGGGCAGTCACCCCTCCACTTT. It encodes CASSLGQAGQSPLHF.

This sequence joins TRBV19 and TRBJ1-2, with a tentative D call TRBD1 (6 bases). CDR1 is LNHDA, CDR2 SQIVND, per germline (reference sequence). The CDR3 length is 11 residues. Trimming stripped 8 bases from V and 7 bases from J, with 11 bases between. CDR3 amino acids: CASFGGLGYTF. Written as DNA, the CDR3 is TGTGCCAGTTTTGGGGGCCTTGGCTACACCTTC.

The chain has TRBV11-2 and TRBJ1-4; D is undetermined. The V gene lost 3 bases and the J gene lost 5 bases, with 10 bases spanning the gap. Germline values: CDR1 SGHAT, CDR2 FQNNGV. CDR3 length: 14 amino acids. CDR3 DNA sequence: TGTGCCAGCAGCTTTTCGTCCGGGAATGAAAAACTGTTTTTT. Translating it yields CASSFSSGNEKLFF.

V usage is TRBV19 and J usage is TRBJ2-7; 7 bases agree with TRBD2. Germline assignment: CDR1 LNHDA and CDR2 SQIVND (reference sequence). This CDR3 has 13 amino acids. J was trimmed by 3 bases and V by 5 bases; bases with no gene match: 4. The CDR3: CASSSSGNYEQYF. The CDR3 nucleotides read TGTGCCAGTAGTTCCAGCGGGAACTACGAGCAGTACTTC.

This chain uses TRBV12-5 with TRBJ1-2; a possible D gene is TRBD1 (6 bases). This CDR3 has 9 amino acids. CDR1 and CDR2 from the germline V gene are LGHNT and FRNRAP. The CDR3 loop is CGQGGGYTF. The CDR3 nucleotides read TGTGGCCAAGGGGGGGGCTACACCTTC.

The chain is built from TRBV10-3 and TRBJ1-5; 7 nucleotides match TRBD1. The CDR3 runs to 14 residues. V gave up 9 bases and J gave up 0 bases; unmatched junction bases: 5. Per germline, CDR1 ENHRY and CDR2 SYGVKD. The DNA for the CDR3 is TGTGCCATTGCGACAGGGCCTAGCAATCAGCCCCAGCATTTT. Its translation: CAIATGPSNQPQHF.

J is TRBJ1-2 and V is TRBV5-4; 8 nucleotides agree with TRBD1. V trimming: 0 bases; J trimming: 8 bases; junction bases outside the gene matches: 3. The CDR3 consists of 13 residues. Looked up from germline, CDR1 is SGHNT and CDR2 is YYREEE (reference sequence). CDR3 DNA sequence: TGTGCCAGCAGCTTGGCAGGGGGCGGAGGCTACACCTTC. Its protein is CASSLAGGGGYTF.

This chain joins TRBV28 and TRBJ1-3, with D perhaps TRBD1 (5 bases). This CDR3 spans 15 amino acids. Germline CDR1 reads MDHEN; CDR2 reads SYDVKM. V lost 8 bases, J lost 4 bases, and 18 bases lay in between. CDR3 coding DNA: TGTGCCAGCGGCAACAGGTCCCCTCTGGGAAACACCATATATTTT. Amino acids: CASGNRSPLGNTIYF.

The chain joins TRBV5-1 to TRBJ1-5; unclear D gene. The CDR3 is made up of 15 amino acids. The germline V gene encodes CDR1 SGHRS and CDR2 YFSETQ. The ends were cut back, 1 base at V and 3 bases at J, with 11 bases in the middle. Here the CDR3 DNA reads TGCGCCAGCAGCTTGACGGGCTTCTACAATCAGCCCCAGCATTTT. It codes for CASSLTGFYNQPQHF.

V usage is TRBV7-9 and J usage is TRBJ2-7, with unresolved D. The CDR3 consists of 12 residues. The germline V gene has CDR1 SEHNR and CDR2 FQNEAQ (reference sequence). Trimming removed 2 bases from V and 9 bases from J, with 11 bases in between. In nucleotides, the CDR3 is TGTGCCAGCAGCTTAATGCTGGGTGGGCAGTACTTC. Amino acid sequence: CASSLMLGGQYF.